These 3 T cell receptor beta chains share one sample of origin, sequenced in a study of T cells in localized non-small cell lung cancer. TCRdb's table, derived via immunoSEQ multiplex PCR, lists solely in-frame clones and lacks some. The data show roughly 35,000 clones, 88% seen once. The starting material was peripheral blood, obtained before any cancer treatment. These receptors all stem from a woman aged 35 to 75 with stage I lung adenocarcinoma.

This CDR3 is CASSPGQAYNSPLHF. The CDR3 nucleotides are TGTGCCAGCAGCCCGGGACAGGCGTATAATTCACCCCTCCACTTT. The J gene is TRBJ1-6, the V gene TRBV9; TRBD1 agrees at 8 bases. With V trimmed by 4 bases and J by 4 bases, 4 bases remained unmatched. The CDR3 is 15 amino acids. Germline V gives CDR1 SGDLS, CDR2 YYNGEE.

This clone was counted a few times. The chain carries TRBV4-1 and TRBJ1-2; maybe TRBD1 (6 bases). CDR3 length: 14 residues. Trimming shortened V by 4 bases and J by 0 bases, and 9 bases separated the two germline ends. CDR1 and CDR2 from the germline V gene are MGHRA and YSYEKL. CDR3 protein: CASSPGATNYGYTF. Written as DNA, the CDR3 is TGCGCCAGCAGCCCGGGGGCCACTAACTATGGCTACACCTTC.

The V call is TRBV25-1, the J call TRBJ2-1; the D gene could be TRBD1 or TRBD2 (5 bases each). Germline V lookup: CDR1 MGHDK, CDR2 SYGVNS. The CDR3 is 12 residues long. Trimming shortened V by 6 bases and J by 5 bases, and 8 bases separated the two germline ends. The CDR3: CASREGNNEQFF. DNA for the CDR3: TGTGCCAGCAGAGAGGGGAACAATGAGCAGTTCTTC.